The rows below give T cell receptor beta chains drawn from one sample of a study of blood T cell repertoires in COVID-19. Repertoires were generated with immunoSEQ multiplex PCR, while TCRdb's copy carries only in-frame clones and drops some. Altogether under 200,000 clones are present, around 83% being singletons, with the ten largest covering about 5%. The specimen was peripheral blood. These receptors originate from a woman older than 75 with acute or convalescent COVID-19. Each CDR3 is given with its conserved first and last residue. D genes are given only for firm matches. Size tells how often a clone was seen (once, few, many) or the class of an expanded clone, and some rows leave it out.

CDR3 protein: CASSWGPWQGSYEQYF
CDR3 DNA: TGTGCCAGCAGTTGGGGCCCCTGGCAGGGTTCCTACGAGCAGTACTTC
V gene: TRBV27
J gene: TRBJ2-7
clone size: -
D gene: -

CDR3 protein: CASSRRTILETQYF
CDR3 DNA: TGTGCCAGCAGTCGTCGGACTATTCTTGAGACCCAGTACTTC
V gene: TRBV14
J gene: TRBJ2-5
clone size: -
D gene: -

CDR3 protein: CASSFIAGGSTDTQYF
CDR3 DNA: TGTGCCAGCAGTTTCATCGCGGGAGGTAGCACAGATACGCAGTATTTT
V gene: TRBV27
J gene: TRBJ2-3
clone size: -
D gene: TRBD2

CDR3 protein: CASSDESFKAFF
CDR3 DNA: TGTGCCAGCAGTGATGAGAGTTTCAAAGCTTTCTTT
V gene: TRBV6-4
J gene: TRBJ1-1
clone size: -
D gene: -

CDR3 protein: CASSLWDTLREAFF
CDR3 DNA: TGCGCCAGCAGCTTGTGGGACACGCTTAGGGAAGCTTTCTTT
V gene: TRBV5-1
J gene: TRBJ1-1
clone size: many
D gene: -

CDR3 protein: CASGRPNNEQFF
CDR3 DNA: TGTGCCAGCGGGAGACCGAACAATGAGCAGTTCTTC
V gene: TRBV12-3/TRBV12-4
J gene: TRBJ2-1
clone size: -
D gene: -

CDR3 protein: CASSLQTGRYEQYF
CDR3 DNA: TGTGCCAGCAGCTTGCAGACAGGCCGCTACGAGCAGTACTTC
V gene: TRBV5-4
J gene: TRBJ2-7
clone size: few
D gene: -

CDR3 protein: CASSSPGTGDTEAFF
CDR3 DNA: TGTGCCAGCAGTTCCCCCGGGACAGGGGACACTGAAGCTTTCTTT
V gene: TRBV6-6
J gene: TRBJ1-1
clone size: -
D gene: TRBD1

CDR3 protein: CASQGEFTEAFF
CDR3 DNA: TGTGCCAGTCAGGGGGAATTCACTGAAGCTTTCTTT
V gene: TRBV2
J gene: TRBJ1-1
clone size: -
D gene: TRBD1

CDR3 protein: CASRPTGFGYGYTF
CDR3 DNA: TGTGCCAGCAGGCCCACAGGGTTTGGCTATGGCTACACCTTC
V gene: TRBV2
J gene: TRBJ1-2
clone size: -
D gene: -

CDR3 protein: CASSLESRDSLYNEQFF
CDR3 DNA: TGCGCCAGCAGCTTGGAATCACGGGACAGCCTCTACAATGAGCAGTTCTTC
V gene: TRBV5-1
J gene: TRBJ2-1
clone size: -
D gene: TRBD1

CDR3 protein: CASGQGSNQPQHF
CDR3 DNA: TGTGCCAGCGGACAGGGGAGCAATCAGCCCCAGCATTTT
V gene: TRBV3-1/TRBV3-2
J gene: TRBJ1-5
clone size: -
D gene: TRBD1

CDR3 protein: CATSRGQGTYQPQHF
CDR3 DNA: TGTGCCACCAGCAGAGGCCAGGGGACGTATCAGCCCCAGCATTTT
V gene: TRBV15
J gene: TRBJ1-5
clone size: -
D gene: -

CDR3 protein: CASSQGRGNTIYF
CDR3 DNA: TGTGCCAGCAGCCAAGGTAGAGGAAACACCATATATTTT
V gene: TRBV3-1/TRBV3-2
J gene: TRBJ1-3
clone size: -
D gene: -

CDR3 protein: CASSLLSGQVNIQYF
CDR3 DNA: TGTGCCAGCAGCTTACTTTCAGGACAAGTGAACATTCAGTACTTC
V gene: TRBV11-2
J gene: TRBJ2-4
clone size: once
D gene: -

CDR3 protein: CASSEFRGITEAFF
CDR3 DNA: TGTGCCAGCAGTGAATTCAGGGGTATCACTGAAGCTTTCTTT
V gene: TRBV6-1
J gene: TRBJ1-1
clone size: -
D gene: -

CDR3 protein: CAISEHLGGGTEAFF
CDR3 DNA: TGTGCCATCAGTGAGCACCTGGGGGGGGGCACTGAAGCTTTCTTT
V gene: TRBV10-3
J gene: TRBJ1-1
clone size: -
D gene: -

CDR3 protein: CATSRSGVEETQYF
CDR3 DNA: TGTGCCACCAGTCGGAGTGGTGTGGAAGAGACCCAGTACTTC
V gene: TRBV24-1
J gene: TRBJ2-5
clone size: -
D gene: -

CDR3 protein: CASSLLSNEQYF
CDR3 DNA: TGTGCCAGCAGCTTGCTTAGTAACGAGCAGTACTTC
V gene: TRBV5-6
J gene: TRBJ2-7
clone size: -
D gene: -

CDR3 protein: CASSETGTVVEKLFF
CDR3 DNA: TGCGCCAGCAGCGAAACCGGGACAGTTGTCGAAAAACTGTTTTTT
V gene: TRBV5-1
J gene: TRBJ1-4
clone size: -
D gene: TRBD1

CDR3 protein: CASSWSGLGQETQYF
CDR3 DNA: TGTGCCAGCAGTTGGTCGGGACTAGGTCAAGAGACCCAGTACTTC
V gene: TRBV6-2/TRBV6-3
J gene: TRBJ2-5
clone size: -
D gene: TRBD2

CDR3 protein: CASSSSGLGVNEQFF
CDR3 DNA: TGTGCCAGCAGCTCTAGCGGGTTGGGTGTGAATGAGCAGTTCTTC
V gene: TRBV7-2
J gene: TRBJ2-1
clone size: -
D gene: TRBD2

CDR3 protein: CASSLGGGSYEQYF
CDR3 DNA: TGTGCCAGCAGCTTAGGCGGCGGCTCCTACGAGCAGTACTTC
V gene: TRBV7-3
J gene: TRBJ2-7
clone size: -
D gene: -